This TCR beta chain is drawn from a study of identical twins. TCRdb reprocessed the 5' RACE reads with MiXCR, giving one entry per CDR3 protein. Of under 900,000 distinct CDR3 sequences detected, about 18% appear once; the ten largest clones hold about an eighth. Regarding this clonotype: What it binds is unknown.

Study-level points and caveats: Insertions were reduced in abundant cord blood beta clonotypes but not in memory repertoires.

This CDR3 contains 11 residues. Germline lookup yields CDR1 MNHEY and CDR2 SVGAGI. Trimming pared 8 bases from V and 7 bases from J, leaving 8 bases between. These data also featured in a second study, about T cells expressing NK-cell markers. That publication notes: NKG2C+ dominant clonotype frequencies in 5 or 6 donors were about 1.0-7.5% of CD8+ T cells.

The chain recombines TRBV6-5 with TRBJ2-2; maybe TRBD1 (5 bases). Sequencing used PBMCs. The receptor comes from a woman aged 18-29 years in good health. As DNA, the CDR3 is TGTGCCAGCTCGACAGTCGGGGAGCTGTTTTTT. Residues: CASSTVGELFF.